The 27 T cell receptor beta chains below come from one sample, sequenced in a study of blood T cell repertoires in COVID-19. Data came from immunoSEQ multiplex PCR; TCRdb stores just in-frame clones and leaves some out. The repertoire holds 390,000 or so clones, 89% seen once, with around 2.8% in the top ten. Sequenced sample: peripheral blood. The receptors stem from a woman between 25 and 40 years old with COVID-19, enrolled during active disease.

The chain combines TRBV6-2 or TRBV6-3 with TRBJ1-5; 7 bases fit TRBD1. V lost 2 bases and J lost 8; bases outside the gene matches: 6. The CDR3 has 14 residues. CDR1 MNHEY and CDR2 SVGEGT come from the germline V gene. CDR3 bases: TGTGCCAGCAGTTACCAGGGGACAGTGGAGCCCCAGCATTTT. It codes for CASSYQGTVEPQHF.

The chain employs TRBV11-3 and TRBJ2-3; D remains unclear. Germline V gives CDR1 SGHNT, CDR2 YENEEA. The length of the CDR3 is 14 residues. Trimming stripped 0 bases from V and 2 bases from J, with 6 bases between. CDR3 sequence: CASSLEAHTDTQYF. The CDR3 DNA reads TGTGCCAGCAGCTTAGAGGCCCACACAGATACGCAGTATTTT.

This rearrangement joins TRBV3-1 (or the pseudogene TRBV3-2) to TRBJ2-7, with no clear D. The CDR3 runs 11 residues. Per germline, CDR1 LGHDT and CDR2 YNNKEL (reference sequence). V was clipped by 3 bases and J by 2 bases, with 2 bases between them. The CDR3 DNA follows: TGTGCCAGCAGCCATACCTACGAGCAGTACTTC. Its protein is CASSHTYEQYF.

The chain uses TRBV27 and TRBJ1-2, with D perhaps TRBD1 (5 bases). V dropped 0 bases and J dropped 8 bases, with 10 bases sitting between them. The CDR3 contains 13 residues. Germline CDR1 reads MNHEY; CDR2 reads SMNVEV (reference sequence). CDR3 loop: CASSLSGGGGYTF. The CDR3 DNA reads as TGTGCCAGCAGTTTATCGGGGGGGGGAGGCTACACCTTC.

This chain connects TRBV11-2 to TRBJ2-5; possibly TRBD2 for D (7 bases). The CDR3 length is 16 residues. Germline CDR1 and CDR2: SGHAT and FQNNGV. V dropped 2 bases and J dropped 4 bases, with 17 bases sitting between them. For the CDR3, the DNA is TGTGCCAGCAGCTTAAGGGGCGCGGGGGCGGGAGAGACCCAGTACTTC. Translating gives CASSLRGAGAGETQYF.

The chain uses TRBV5-6 and TRBJ2-1, with D unresolved. CDR3 length: 16 residues. Between the trimmed V and J ends, which lost 4 bases and 0 bases, there was a span of 14 bases. CDR1 SGHDT and CDR2 YYEEEE come from the germline V gene. The CDR3 DNA reads TGTGCCAGCAGCCGCTGGCTTCGAAGCTCCTACAATGAGCAGTTCTTC. It is translated as CASSRWLRSSYNEQFF.

The rearrangement uses TRBV4-1 and TRBJ2-5; TRBD1 agrees at 7 bases. V lost 0 bases, J lost 5 bases, and 6 bases stayed unmatched. The germline V gene encodes CDR1 MGHRA and CDR2 YSYEKL. The CDR3 length is 15 residues. The CDR3 region is CASSQEETGDETQYF. CDR3 nucleotides: TGCGCCAGCAGCCAAGAAGAAACAGGGGACGAGACCCAGTACTTC.

The chain recombines TRBV5-5 with TRBJ2-7; 7 nucleotides line up with TRBD1. The ends lost 2 bases at V and 5 bases at J; junction bases unmatched: 10. The length of the CDR3 is 15 residues. From germline, CDR1 is SGHKS and CDR2 YYEKEE (reference sequence). CDR3: CASSFESGRGNEQYF. DNA of the CDR3: TGTGCCAGCAGCTTCGAATCCGGCAGGGGGAACGAGCAGTACTTC.

CDR3 residues: CASSGATQYF. CDR3 bases: TGTGCCAGCAGCGGGGCTACGCAGTATTTT. The rearrangement uses TRBV9 and TRBJ2-3; the D is unclear. This CDR3 has 10 amino acids. The V and J ends lost 3 bases and 8 bases respectively, with 4 bases between them. Germline CDR1 SGDLS, CDR2 YYNGEE.

The chain joins TRBV2 to TRBJ1-1, with 7 nucleotides matching TRBD1. The CDR3 extends over 17 amino acids. Germline V gene data show CDR1 as SNHLY and CDR2 as FYNNEI. V was clipped by 1 base and J by 0 bases; unmatched bases: 8. CDR3 loop: CASSEDFSQGVNTEAFF. In nucleotides, the CDR3 is TGTGCCAGCAGTGAAGATTTTTCCCAGGGGGTGAACACTGAAGCTTTCTTT.

The genes are TRBV5-1 and TRBJ2-7; 11 nucleotides line up with TRBD1. CDR3 length equals 14 residues. V was clipped by 4 bases and J by 2 bases; unmatched bases: 2. The germline gives CDR1 SGHRS, CDR2 YFSETQ. The CDR3 is CASSGTGGPYEQYF. The DNA of the CDR3 is TGCGCCAGCAGCGGGACAGGGGGTCCCTACGAGCAGTACTTC.

The chain joins TRBV28 to TRBJ1-6; unclear D gene. The CDR3 extends over 12 amino acids. Trimming shortened V by 1 base and J by 13 bases, and 8 bases separated the two germline ends. Per germline, CDR1 MDHEN and CDR2 SYDVKM. CDR3 protein: CASSLFSGPLHF. Here the CDR3 DNA reads TGTGCCAGCAGTTTATTCTCGGGTCCCCTCCACTTT.

This clone has just a few counts. The chain links TRBV6-4 to TRBJ2-5; TRBD1 agrees at 8 bases. The CDR3 loop spans 14 amino acids. The trim removed 5 bases at V and 4 bases at J, leaving 6 bases unmatched. Germline CDR1 and CDR2: MRHNA and SNTAGT. CDR3 sequence (DNA): TGTGCCAGCAGTCCCGGACAGGGTGGAGAGACCCAGTACTTC. Amino acids: CASSPGQGGETQYF.

This chain uses TRBV28 with TRBJ2-1, with D possibly being TRBD2 (6 bases). Germline V gene data show CDR1 as MDHEN and CDR2 as SYDVKM. Trimming took off 3 bases at V and 5 bases at J, with 20 bases between the two ends. CDR3 length equals 17 residues. The DNA of the CDR3 is TGTGCCAGCAGTTTCCTCTCCACGAGCGGAGGGAACAATGAGCAGTTCTTC. Encoded protein: CASSFLSTSGGNNEQFF.

The genes are TRBV6-2 or TRBV6-3 and TRBJ1-1, with 9 bases that match TRBD1. CDR1 is MNHEY, CDR2 SVGEGT, per germline. V lost 4 bases to trimming and J lost 11 bases; unmatched junction nucleotides: 8. The CDR3 consists of 13 residues. The CDR3 sequence: CASSFGTGRFAFF. In nucleotides, the CDR3 is TGTGCCAGCAGTTTTGGGACAGGGCGCTTTGCTTTCTTT.

The chain links TRBV19 to TRBJ2-3; 8 bases map to TRBD1. V trimming: 5 bases; J trimming: 2 bases; junction bases outside the gene matches: 9. The CDR3 totals 16 residues. Germline CDR1 reads LNHDA; CDR2 reads SQIVND (reference sequence). CDR3 DNA sequence: TGTGCCAGTAGTCCCAACGGACAGGGCTACACAGATACGCAGTATTTT. It codes for CASSPNGQGYTDTQYF.

This chain joins TRBV6-4 and TRBJ2-2; D unresolved. V was pared by 0 bases and J by 5 bases, with 4 bases between. The V gene's germline CDR1 is MRHNA and CDR2 SNTAGT. The CDR3 extends over 13 amino acids. CDR3 residues: CASSDSQTGELFF. The CDR3 bases are TGTGCCAGCAGTGACTCCCAGACCGGGGAGCTGTTTTTT.

The rearrangement links TRBV29-1 to TRBJ2-1; D gene uncertain. The germline V gene has CDR1 SQVTM and CDR2 ANQGSEA. V lost 0 bases and J 6 bases, leaving 6 bases between the germline ends. The CDR3 is 12 residues long. CDR3 bases: TGCAGCGTTGAAGAGGCAGGCAATGAGCAGTTCTTC. This encodes CSVEEAGNEQFF.

The chain links TRBV7-2 to TRBJ2-1; D unresolved. V was trimmed by 4 bases and J by 0 bases, leaving 10 bases between them. CDR3 length: 15 amino acids. Germline V gives CDR1 SGHTA, CDR2 FQGNSA. CDR3: CASSSVTGSYNEQFF. The DNA of the CDR3 is TGTGCCAGCAGCTCTGTGACTGGCTCCTACAATGAGCAGTTCTTC.

The V call is TRBV5-1, the J call TRBJ2-7, with unresolved D. V lost 0 bases, J lost 4 bases, and 11 bases lay in between. This CDR3 contains 14 residues. Germline V gives CDR1 SGHRS, CDR2 YFSETQ. The CDR3 sequence: CASSLAESGYEQYF. CDR3 in DNA: TGCGCCAGCAGCTTGGCCGAATCCGGTTACGAGCAGTACTTC. The full variable domain, completed using reference TRBV5-1 and TRBJ2-7, is KAGVTQTPRYLIKTRGQQVTLSCSPISGHRSVSWYQQTPGQGLQFLFEYFSETQRNKGNFPGRFSGRQFSNSRSEMNVSTLELGDSALYLCASSLAESGYEQYFGPGTRLTVT.

The gene calls are TRBV19 and TRBJ2-3; possibly TRBD2 for D (6 bases). The V end was cut by 5 bases, the J end by 2 bases, with 8 bases between. This CDR3 spans 13 amino acids. Per germline, CDR1 LNHDA and CDR2 SQIVND (reference sequence). In DNA form, the CDR3 reads TGTGCCAGTAGTGGACTAAACACAGATACGCAGTATTTT. Amino acid sequence: CASSGLNTDTQYF. Looking up the rest from reference TRBV19 and TRBJ2-3 gives the full variable domain: DGGITQSPKYLFRKEGQNVTLSCEQNLNHDAMYWYRQDPGQGLRLIYYSQIVNDFQKGDIAEGYSVSREKKESFPLTVTSAQKNPTAFYLCASSGLNTDTQYFGPGTRLTVL.

This chain connects TRBV20-1 to TRBJ2-1; 8 nucleotides agree with TRBD1. With 6 bases clipped from V and 0 bases from J, the junction kept 7 bases outside the gene matches. This CDR3 region has 15 residues. Germline lookup yields CDR1 DFQATT and CDR2 SNEGSKA (reference sequence). The CDR3 DNA follows: TGCAGTGCCAGTACCGGGACAGGCTCCTACAATGAGCAGTTCTTC. Its translation: CSASTGTGSYNEQFF.

The rearrangement links TRBV4-3 to TRBJ2-1, with 7 bases fitting TRBD1. The CDR3 has 15 residues. Germline trimming cut 0 bases from V and 8 bases from J; bases unmatched to any gene: 7. Germline V CDR1 and CDR2: LGHNA, YSLEER. Here the CDR3 DNA reads TGCGCCAGCAGCCAAGATCTAGGGGGCAGGGATGAGCAGTTCTTC. Translating gives CASSQDLGGRDEQFF.

V gene TRBV11-2 combines with J gene TRBJ1-1; the match to TRBD1 covers 9 bases. The V and J ends lost 3 bases and 5 bases, in that order; junction bases with no gene match: 19. Germline values: CDR1 SGHAT, CDR2 FQNNGV. This CDR3 spans 19 amino acids. The DNA for the CDR3 is TGTGCCAGCAGCTTGGACAGGGGAGGCGGGTATAGCCTGGGAACTGAAGCTTTCTTT. Protein: CASSLDRGGGYSLGTEAFF.

The genes are TRBV24-1 and TRBJ2-6; D perhaps matches TRBD1 (5 bases). The V gene's germline CDR1 is KGHDR and CDR2 SFDVKD. The V end lost 4 bases, the J end lost 1 base, and 10 bases lay between the germline ends. The CDR3 loop spans 16 amino acids. CDR3 region: CATSDRRDSGANVLTF. CDR3 nucleotide sequence: TGTGCCACCAGTGACCGCAGGGATTCTGGGGCCAACGTCCTGACTTTC.

J is TRBJ2-3 and V is TRBV2, with TRBD2 matching over 9 bases. The CDR3 is made up of 16 amino acids. Germline V gene sequence: CDR1 SNHLY, CDR2 FYNNEI. V was clipped by 4 bases and J by 4 bases; unmatched bases: 9. The CDR3 protein is CASSALAGGPADTQYF. The DNA of the CDR3 is TGTGCCAGCAGTGCCCTCGCGGGGGGGCCGGCAGATACGCAGTATTTT. The variable domain in full, completed from reference TRBV2 and TRBJ2-3, reads EPEVTQTPSHQVTQMGQEVILRCVPISNHLYFYWYRQILGQKVEFLVSFYNNEISEKSEIFDDQFSVERPDGSNFTLKIRSTKLEDSAMYFCASSALAGGPADTQYFGPGTRLTVL.

The rearrangement uses TRBV3-1 (or the pseudogene TRBV3-2) and TRBJ1-2; 11 bases are a match to TRBD1. The CDR3 sequence is 15 residues long. The germline V gene encodes CDR1 LGHDT and CDR2 YNNKEL (reference sequence). Trimming removed 5 bases from V and 5 bases from J; junction bases left unmatched: 7. CDR3 amino acids: CASSKRTGGEYGYTF. The CDR3 DNA is TGTGCCAGCAGCAAAAGGACAGGGGGCGAATATGGCTACACCTTC.